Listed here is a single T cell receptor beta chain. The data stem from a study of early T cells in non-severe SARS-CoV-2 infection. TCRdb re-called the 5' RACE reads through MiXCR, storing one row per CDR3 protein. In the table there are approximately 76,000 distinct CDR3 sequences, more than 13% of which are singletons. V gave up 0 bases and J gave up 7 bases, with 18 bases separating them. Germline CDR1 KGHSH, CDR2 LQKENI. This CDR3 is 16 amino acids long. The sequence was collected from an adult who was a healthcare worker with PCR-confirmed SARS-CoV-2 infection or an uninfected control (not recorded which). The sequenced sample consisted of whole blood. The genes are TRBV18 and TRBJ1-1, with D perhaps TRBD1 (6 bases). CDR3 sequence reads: CASSPPGIRGVVEAFF. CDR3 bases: TGTGCCAGCTCACCACCGGGGATCAGGGGTGTGGTTGAAGCTTTCTTT.